These T cell receptor beta chains were read from a single sample in a study of blood T cell repertoires in COVID-19. The protocol was immunoSEQ multiplex PCR, while the TCRdb copy is restricted to in-frame clones and leaves out a portion. Of roughly 160,000 clones in the sample, about 87% were seen once. The specimen was peripheral blood. These receptors were taken from a woman aged 55-69 years who had recovered from COVID-19. Each CDR3 is given with its conserved first and last residue. The order of the fields is V gene, clone size, CDR3 protein. Only some rows state a clone size, as once, few, many or a class for expanded clones.

V: TRBV10-3; size: .; CDR3: CAITSGLTTDTQYF
V: TRBV2; size: .; CDR3: CASSAGLAGGQISYEQYF
V: TRBV2; size: .; CDR3: CASSLTSGTADTQYF
V: TRBV10-3; size: .; CDR3: CAIRGTDSYEQYF
V: TRBV3-1/TRBV3-2; size: .; CDR3: CASSSRYRGQNTGELFF
V: TRBV20-1; size: .; CDR3: CSASRGGSDTQYF
V: TRBV19; size: .; CDR3: CASSTTGTGIYGYTF
V: TRBV6-4; size: few; CDR3: CASSDSGGADTQYF
V: TRBV19; size: .; CDR3: CASNPTGVDTQYF
V: TRBV3-1/TRBV3-2; size: .; CDR3: CASQSSGNTIYF